The clone carrying this T cell receptor (beta chain) is classed as medium-sized. The antigen remains undetermined. TCRdb fed the PCR reads into MiXCR, producing one record per CDR3 protein. Of approximately 12,000 distinct CDR3 sequences detected, 18% appear once; the ten largest clones hold roughly 1.5%. The data were taken from a study of molecular identifiers for immune sequencing clone quantification. Study details: Five aliquots were made in replicates from the RNA of around 18,000 or 91,000 naive CD8 cells, and four were sequenced. Overall study results and limits: Naive cells had under 1% of molecules in clones above 20 RNA copies, effectors over 98%. Amid roughly 1 million naive cells, spiked Jurkat TCR RNA from one cell was reportedly still detectable.

Using 10%, 30% or 50% RNA, naive CD8 libraries were derived from roughly 20,000 to 1,000,000 sorted cells. This TCR derives from a human donor in good health. Some libraries in this study had Jurkat cell RNA spiked in. The sequenced material came from naive CD8+ T cells from blood, with Jurkat cell RNA spiked in. The subset was: FACS-sorted CD8+CD4-CCR7+CD45RA+ naive T cells.

Here the CDR3 reads CASSSLSSGTWADTQYF. DNA of the CDR3: TGTGCCAGCAGCTCCCTCTCTAGCGGGACCTGGGCAGATACGCAGTATTTT. The chain joins TRBV7-6 to TRBJ2-3, with TRBD2 matching 9 bases. The CDR3 sequence is 17 residues long. In germline, CDR1 is SGHVS, CDR2 FNYEAQ. V was pared by 4 bases and J by 4 bases, with 12 bases of the junction left unmatched.